This record concerns one T cell receptor beta chain sequence. The antigen it recognizes is unknown. The library was prepared using 5' RACE. Each TCR library was prepared from about 3.5 ug of total RNA. cDNA was synthesized with SMARTScribe reverse transcriptase in eight separate reactions per sample. During cDNA synthesis, template switching introduced unique molecular identifiers that contained a 6-nucleotide sample barcode. TCRalpha and TCRbeta cDNA was amplified by two nested PCRs of 16 and 9 cycles, with bead purification after each PCR. Before amplification, the cDNA was treated with uracil DNA-glycosylase and purified using the QIAquick PCR purification kit. The second PCR added Illumina TruSeq-compatible adapters along with sample-specific barcodes. TapeStation and Qubit were used to check library quality and concentration, and 5 to 6 ng of each library went into the pool. Sequencing of the pooled libraries was done on an Illumina HiSeq2500 single-index Rapid Run using custom sequencing primers and 2 x 100 bp reads. Per the authors' processing: MiGEC version 1.2.6 was used for UMI-based consensus assembly to correct PCR and sequencing errors. MiXCR version 2.1.1 handled V(D)J alignment, clonotype assembly and CDR3 extraction. To normalise gene usage, clonotype sharing and MAIT/NKT TCR abundance, the analysis used the top 1000, 10 000 and 20 000 clonotypes per sample. Diversity was computed as the inverse Simpson index with the vegan R package after downsampling to 27 000 UMIs. Statistical testing used paired Mann-Whitney U tests on the discordant twin pairs and applied Benjamini-Hochberg correction for multiple testing. TCRdb reprocessed the reads and assigns one entry to each CDR3 protein sequence, leaving out DNA. TCRdb's processing, not the authors', yielded these V and J calls. The sample has 200,000 to 250,000 distinct CDR3 sequences on record. In total, the top ten clones hold about 8% of the sample.

From its cysteine to its phenylalanine, the CDR3 spans 16 amino acids. The DNA sequence is not available. The germline V gene encodes CDR1 SEHNR and CDR2 FQNEAQ (reference sequence). A roughly 2.7 ml peripheral blood sample was drawn into PAXgene tubes per donor and stored at -80°C. Total RNA was isolated from whole blood with the PAXgene blood miRNA kit on an automated QIAcube, without T cell sorting. Peripheral blood from monozygotic twin pairs concordant or discordant for inflammatory bowel disease was subjected to deep TCRalpha and TCRbeta repertoire profiling with unique molecular barcoding. For every twin pair, smoking habits were documented, and each individual was categorised as a current, former or never smoker. These data are taken from a study of monozygotic twins with inflammatory bowel disease (dated by TCRdb to the late 2010s). Looking at the study overall: In total, around 30 monozygotic twin pairs made up the full study: 19 Danish pairs, all IBD-discordant, plus nine German pairs, of which four were IBD-concordant and five were IBD-discordant. Within discordant pairs, disease-associated traits were sought mainly by comparing IBD patients with their genetically identical healthy co-twins. Each individual had, on average, about 151 000 unique TCRalpha sequences and 181 000 unique TCRbeta sequences available for analysis. The paper's findings and limits, for the study overall: Compared with healthy twins, IBD patients shared fewer clonotypes with other individuals, and the difference was most pronounced in patients with signs of disease activity. Concordant and discordant twins showed no difference in repertoire similarity, possibly because of limited statistical power. A decrease in TCRbeta repertoire diversity, as measured by inverse Simpson index, was observed in IBD patients compared with their healthy co-twins. The analysis was unable to tell apart different T cell subtypes. The results gave no support for a single strong signal or clonotype linked to IBD. Because patients received different immunosuppressive treatments, the repertoires may have picked up extra background noise and variability between individuals.

Sequences were obtained from blood. This clonotype originated in a human donor with ulcerative colitis or Crohn's disease, or a healthy co-twin of an affected twin (not recorded which). This chain joins TRBV7-9 to TRBJ2-7; TCRdb proposes TRBD2, but this gene call is untestable without DNA. The CDR3: CASSLRLAEASYEQYF.